This T cell receptor (beta chain) was found in a study of GPR56 and killer-like receptors on CD4 memory cells (dated by TCRdb to the late 2010s). Some background on the complete study: The study proposed that progressive acquisition of KLRB1, KLRG1, GPR56 and then KLRF1 marks human CD4+ memory T-cell differentiation and cytokine production potential. The study described its healthy blood donors as age-matched to the liver disease patients, who had a median age of nearly 70 years. What the research found in general, with its limitations: Rather than full repertoires, the diversity and similarity analyses used only the 100 most expanded clones in each population. Clones dominating late populations 4 and 5 were also found in early populations 1 and 2, which the authors took as evidence for linear differentiation. TCR repertoire overlap was especially strong between late populations 4 and 5, and population 3 also partly overlapped. Low clonal frequency was observed in the marker-negative population, and a progressive increase in clonal frequency, with a corresponding decrease in TCRbeta diversity, was observed along the proposed pathway.

Measured from the cysteine to the phenylalanine, the CDR3 is 14 residues long. No DNA appears here. TCRdb shows the sequencer as Illumina HiSeq 2500. Sequencing libraries were built by amplifying the recombined TCRbeta locus with a previously published PCR protocol. On the study's bioinformatics: Reads whose average quality score was below 30 were removed, and the reads that remained were processed with IMSEQ. Vbeta gene, Jbeta gene and CDR3 amino acid sequence were used to define clonotypes. Repertoire overlap between populations was quantified with the Morisita-Horn index computed on the top 100 expanded clones. Clonal diversity was assessed with Rényi diversity profiles calculated on the top 100 expanded clones. TCRdb reprocessed the reads; each CDR3 protein sequence makes one entry, and DNA is unavailable. The V and J calls, along with clone size, are taken from TCRdb and not from the paper's own processing. The sample table includes approximately 3,000 distinct CDR3 sequences. The top ten clones comprise roughly 3.4% of the sample.

Five KLR/GPR56-defined CD4+ populations were enriched by fluorescence-activated cell sorting before TCRbeta sequencing. To test a linear memory differentiation pathway, the researchers sequenced TCRbeta repertoires from five CD4+ T-cell subsets that were defined by expression of KLRB1, KLRG1, GPR56 and KLRF1. TCR-sequenced cells came from peripheral blood of healthy control individuals, reported as five donors in the TCRbeta analysis figure. The researchers collected heparinized peripheral blood and processed every sample within one hour of retrieval. To isolate peripheral blood mononuclear cells, blood was diluted 1:2 in PBS and put through Biocoll density gradient centrifugation at room temperature. Before flow sorting, CD4+ T cells were magnetically enriched from freshly isolated PBMCs using anti-CD4 MicroBeads. A BD FACSAria II was used to sort CD4+ T cells enriched from PBMCs of healthy donors according to marker expression. For surface staining, the researchers used Miltenyi Biotec antibodies: anti-KLRB1 clone 191B8, anti-KLRF1 clone 4A4.D10 and anti-KLRG1 clone REA261.

Remarks on this clonotype: Its recognized antigen is unknown.

Recombination joined TRBV12-3 or TRBV12-4 with TRBJ1-3. The source of this sequence is a human donor in good health. The sample was memory CD4+ T cells from blood. Here the CDR3 is given as CASSLRHAGNTIYF.